The 18 T cell receptor beta chains below were found in one sample sequenced in a study of blood T cell repertoires in COVID-19. Measured with immunoSEQ multiplex PCR; TCRdb has only the in-frame clones, and not every one. The sample lists some 260,000 clones, approximately 88% occurring once. Sequenced sample: peripheral blood. These receptors were collected from a woman in her seventies with COVID-19, enrolled during active disease.

This rearrangement joins TRBV12-3 or TRBV12-4 to TRBJ2-5; no clear D gene. The germline V and J ends were trimmed by 3 bases and 7 bases, with 6 bases remaining between them. The CDR3 has 11 amino acids. The DNA of the CDR3 is TGTGCCAGCAGTTTTGTCGGGACCCAGTACTTC. Translation gives CASSFVGTQYF.

Points on this clone: The sample holds other DNA sequences that translate to the same CDR3. The gene calls are TRBV18 and TRBJ2-7; D call uncertain. Germline CDR1 reads KGHSH; CDR2 reads LQKENI. The ends were cut back, 3 bases at V and 4 bases at J, with 4 bases in the middle. This CDR3 has 11 amino acids. The CDR3 loop is CASSPNYEQYF. DNA of the CDR3: TGTGCCAGCTCACCTAATTACGAGCAGTACTTC.

This chain links TRBV11-2 with TRBJ1-4; TRBD1 aligns across 8 bases. Trimming took 3 bases from V and 4 from J; bases not matched to a gene: 1. Germline V gene data show CDR1 as SGHAT and CDR2 as FQNNGV. This CDR3 has 14 residues. CDR3 bases: TGTGCCAGCAGCTTCGGACAGGGTAATGAAAAACTGTTTTTT. Protein: CASSFGQGNEKLFF. Complete variable domain (other parts from reference TRBV11-2 and TRBJ1-4): EAGVAQSPRYKIIEKRQSVAFWCNPISGHATLYWYQQILGQGPKLLIQFQNNGVVDDSQLPKDRFSAERLKGVDSTLKIQPAKLEDSAVYLCASSFGQGNEKLFFGSGTQLSVL.

The chain carries TRBV7-6 and TRBJ2-1; 13 bases match TRBD2. The CDR3 covers 16 residues. Trimming took 3 bases from V and 6 from J; bases not matched to a gene: 5. The germline CDR1 and CDR2 sequences are SGHVS and FNYEAQ. The CDR3 DNA is TGTGCCAGCAGCTTGGTTGGACTAGCGGGAGTCAATGAGCAGTTCTTC. Translated: CASSLVGLAGVNEQFF.

The rearrangement uses TRBV6-2 or TRBV6-3 and TRBJ2-7; D is uncertain. CDR1 is MNHEY and CDR2 is SVGEGT in the germline V gene. The CDR3 length is 13 residues. V was shortened by 4 bases and J by 2 bases, with 9 bases between the two germline ends. CDR3 nucleotide sequence: TGTGCCAGCAGTTTAGGCGGAACCTACGAGCAGTACTTC. Translating it yields CASSLGGTYEQYF.

The chain uses TRBV5-5 and TRBJ1-2, with TRBD1 identical over 8 bases. Germline loops: CDR1 SGHKS, CDR2 YYEKEE (reference sequence). The CDR3 contains 14 residues. The J segment lost 4 bases and the V segment lost 3 bases, leaving 5 bases of the junction unmatched. Here the CDR3 DNA reads TGTGCCAGCAGCTCCCGGACAGGGACCTATGGCTACACCTTC. Residues: CASSSRTGTYGYTF.

This clone was seen a single time. The chain employs TRBV24-1 and TRBJ2-4; TRBD1 matches at 8 bases. The CDR3 spans 15 residues. V lost 1 base to trimming and J lost 4 bases; unmatched junction nucleotides: 2. CDR1 is KGHDR and CDR2 is SFDVKD in the germline V gene. The CDR3 reads CATSDFRDRKNIQYF. CDR3 bases: TGTGCCACCAGTGATTTTCGGGACAGGAAAAACATTCAGTACTTC.

This clone was seen a single time. The rearrangement links TRBV11-1 to TRBJ2-1, with TRBD1 matching over 9 bases. The V gene end was trimmed by 5 bases and the J gene end by 10 bases; junction bases not matched to a gene: 12. CDR3 length: 15 amino acids. CDR1 is SGHAT, CDR2 FQDESV, per germline (reference sequence). Written as DNA, the CDR3 is TGTGCCAGCAGCCTGGGGACAGGGATTTTAGACGAGCAGTTCTTC. Translation: CASSLGTGILDEQFF.

The V call is TRBV2, the J call TRBJ2-3; 8 bases are a match to TRBD2. Trimming took 6 bases from V and 2 from J; bases not matched to a gene: 4. The CDR3 totals 14 residues. Germline V gives CDR1 SNHLY, CDR2 FYNNEI. The CDR3 sequence: CASRLAEATDTQYF. CDR3 bases: TGTGCCAGCAGACTAGCGGAGGCCACAGATACGCAGTATTTT.

This chain uses TRBV7-6 with TRBJ1-3; 7 positions agree with TRBD1. CDR1 and CDR2 from the germline V gene are SGHVS and FNYEAQ. This CDR3 is built from 16 residues. Trimming removed 4 bases from V and 0 bases from J; junction bases left unmatched: 6. CDR3 loop: CASSSYRDSSGNTIYF. In DNA form, the CDR3 reads TGTGCCAGCAGCTCATACCGGGACAGCTCTGGAAACACCATATATTTT.

The chain couples TRBV28 to TRBJ2-1; maybe TRBD2 (5 bases). The CDR3 totals 15 residues. From germline, CDR1 is MDHEN and CDR2 SYDVKM. V was shortened by 4 bases and J by 5 bases, with 15 bases between the two germline ends. Written as DNA, the CDR3 is TGTGCCAGCAGTTCCCCTTCGGGGATAAACAATGAGCAGTTCTTC. This codes for CASSSPSGINNEQFF.

This chain joins TRBV28 and TRBJ2-3; a weak D match, TRBD2 (6 bases). Germline CDR1 and CDR2: MDHEN and SYDVKM. The CDR3 loop spans 15 amino acids. V gave up 2 bases and J gave up 6 bases, with 15 bases separating them. CDR3 protein: CASSLIPQEGDTQYF. The CDR3 coding sequence is TGTGCCAGCAGTTTAATCCCCCAGGAGGGGGATACGCAGTATTTT. The full variable domain, its missing parts supplied by reference TRBV28 and TRBJ2-3, is DVKVTQSSRYLVKRTGEKVFLECVQDMDHENMFWYRQDPGLGLRLIYFSYDVKMKEKGDIPEGYSVSREKKERFSLILESASTNQTSMYLCASSLIPQEGDTQYFGPGTRLTVL.

The CDR3 nucleotides are TGTGCCAGCGGGACTAGCAGCACAGATACGCAGTATTTT. This translates into CASGTSSTDTQYF. The rearrangement links TRBV9 to TRBJ2-3, with 9 nucleotides matching TRBD2. CDR3 size: 13 residues. The germline V gene encodes CDR1 SGDLS and CDR2 YYNGEE. With V trimmed by 7 bases and J by 0 bases, 0 bases remained unmatched.

V and J are TRBV3-1 (or the pseudogene TRBV3-2) and TRBJ1-2, with D perhaps TRBD1 (6 bases). Per the germline V gene, CDR1 is LGHDT and CDR2 is YNNKEL (reference sequence). The CDR3 has 15 residues. V lost 1 base to trimming and J lost 2 bases, with 11 bases between them. The CDR3 DNA reads as TGTGCCAGCAGCCAAGGGGGTCAGGGGAACTATGGCTACACCTTC. This sequence encodes CASSQGGQGNYGYTF.

The V and J genes are TRBV4-1 and TRBJ2-2, with a weak D call TRBD2 (6 bases). From germline, CDR1 is MGHRA and CDR2 YSYEKL. CDR3 length: 16 residues. Trimming shortened V by 2 bases and J by 2 bases, and 12 bases separated the two germline ends. As DNA, the CDR3 is TGCGCCAGCAGCCAAATGGGCGGGGTAAACACCGGGGAGCTGTTTTTT. The encoded protein is CASSQMGGVNTGELFF.

The chain recombines TRBV6-6 with TRBJ2-1; 10 nucleotides match TRBD1. After removal of 6 bases from V and 8 bases from J, the junction contained 7 bases not matched to a gene. CDR3 length equals 14 residues. Germline values: CDR1 MNHNY, CDR2 SVGAGI (reference sequence). CDR3 residues: CASSLGQGFYEQFF. Here the CDR3 DNA reads TGTGCCAGCAGCTTGGGACAGGGGTTTTATGAGCAGTTCTTC.

This clone was seen a single time. V gene TRBV29-1 combines with J gene TRBJ2-7; 11 nucleotides match TRBD2. This CDR3 is built from 13 residues. V dropped 7 bases and J dropped 7; count of bases not matched to a gene: 9. Germline V gene sequence: CDR1 SQVTM, CDR2 ANQGSEA. Here the CDR3 DNA reads TGCAGCGCTTTTAGCGGGAGGGCCGGGGAGCAGTACTTC. Its translation is CSAFSGRAGEQYF.

The CDR3 DNA follows: TGTGCCACCAGTCCCGACAGGGTTGGCGAGCAGTACTTC. Amino acids: CATSPDRVGEQYF. The V call is TRBV15, the J call TRBJ2-7, with 7 bases matching TRBD1. From germline, CDR1 is LNHNV and CDR2 YYDKDF (reference sequence). V lost 6 bases and J lost 6; bases outside the gene matches: 8. There are 13 residues in the CDR3.